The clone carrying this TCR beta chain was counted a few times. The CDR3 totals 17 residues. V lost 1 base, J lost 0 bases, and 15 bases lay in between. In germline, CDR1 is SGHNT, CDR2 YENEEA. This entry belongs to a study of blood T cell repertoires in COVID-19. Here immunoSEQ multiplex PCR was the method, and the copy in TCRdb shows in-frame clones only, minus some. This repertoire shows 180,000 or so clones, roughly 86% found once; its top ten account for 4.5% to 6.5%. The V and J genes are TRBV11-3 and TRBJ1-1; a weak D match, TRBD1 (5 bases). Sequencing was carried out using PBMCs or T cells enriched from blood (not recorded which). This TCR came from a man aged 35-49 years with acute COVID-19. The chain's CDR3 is CASSLGQGSPVNTEAFF. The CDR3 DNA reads TGTGCCAGCAGCTTAGGGCAGGGCTCTCCGGTGAACACTGAAGCTTTCTTT.